These 2 T cell receptor beta chains were all obtained from the same sample, sequenced in a study of shared clonotypes between healthy human individuals. Method: immunoSEQ multiplex PCR; TCRdb's copy keeps in-frame clones and lacks some. The table shows around 560,000 clones, with 90% to 95% occurring only once. CD45RO-negative cells were positively selected for CCR7, leaving out terminally differentiated effector memory CD45RA+ cells. Specimen: naive CD8+ T cells sorted from blood. The receptor set was obtained from a woman aged 25 to 39 in good health.

As regards this clone: This CDR3 is also generated by other DNA sequences in the sample. The rearrangement links TRBV28 to TRBJ2-2; perhaps TRBD2 as D (5 bases). The V end lost 5 bases, the J end lost 1 base, and 8 bases lay between the germline ends. The CDR3 length is 14 residues. In germline, CDR1 is MDHEN, CDR2 SYDVKM. The CDR3 bases are TGTGCCAGCAGTCTTAGCGAGAACACCGGGGAGCTGTTTTTT. Its protein product is CASSLSENTGELFF.

This chain links TRBV16 with TRBJ2-1, with 12 bases fitting TRBD2. V shed 3 bases, J shed 6 bases, and the junction held 3 bases outside the gene matches. Germline V lookup: CDR1 KGHSY, CDR2 FQNENV. The CDR3 extends over 15 amino acids. This CDR3 is CASSHSGLAGNEQFF. CDR3 bases: TGTGCCAGCAGCCACTCGGGACTAGCGGGCAATGAGCAGTTCTTC.